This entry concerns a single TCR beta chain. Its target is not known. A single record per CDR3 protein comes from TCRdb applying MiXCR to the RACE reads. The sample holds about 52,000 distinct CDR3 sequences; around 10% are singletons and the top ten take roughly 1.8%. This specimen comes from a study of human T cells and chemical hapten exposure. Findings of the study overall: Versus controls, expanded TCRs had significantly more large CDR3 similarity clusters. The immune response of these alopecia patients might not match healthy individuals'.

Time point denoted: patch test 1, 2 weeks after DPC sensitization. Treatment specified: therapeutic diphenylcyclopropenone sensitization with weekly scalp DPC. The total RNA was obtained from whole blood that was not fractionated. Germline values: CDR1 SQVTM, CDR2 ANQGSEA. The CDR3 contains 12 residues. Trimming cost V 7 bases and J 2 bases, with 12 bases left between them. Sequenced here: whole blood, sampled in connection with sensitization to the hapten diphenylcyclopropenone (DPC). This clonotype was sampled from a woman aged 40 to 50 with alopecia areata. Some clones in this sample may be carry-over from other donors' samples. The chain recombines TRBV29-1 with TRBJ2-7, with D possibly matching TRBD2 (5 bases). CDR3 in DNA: TGCAGCGCCGCGGGCACAGCCTACGAGCAGTACTTC. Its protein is CSAAGTAYEQYF.